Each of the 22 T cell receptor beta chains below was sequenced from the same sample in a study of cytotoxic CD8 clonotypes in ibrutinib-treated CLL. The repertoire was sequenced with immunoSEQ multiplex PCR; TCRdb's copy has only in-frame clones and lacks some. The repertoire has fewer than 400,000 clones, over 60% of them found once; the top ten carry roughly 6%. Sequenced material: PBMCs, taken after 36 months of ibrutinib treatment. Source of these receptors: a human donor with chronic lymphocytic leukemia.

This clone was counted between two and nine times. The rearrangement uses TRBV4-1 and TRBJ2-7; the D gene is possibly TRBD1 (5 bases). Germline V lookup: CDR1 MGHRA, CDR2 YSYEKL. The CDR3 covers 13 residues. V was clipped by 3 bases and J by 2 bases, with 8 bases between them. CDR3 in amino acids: CASSHTGPYEQYF. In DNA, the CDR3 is TGCGCCAGCAGCCATACAGGCCCCTACGAGCAGTACTTC.

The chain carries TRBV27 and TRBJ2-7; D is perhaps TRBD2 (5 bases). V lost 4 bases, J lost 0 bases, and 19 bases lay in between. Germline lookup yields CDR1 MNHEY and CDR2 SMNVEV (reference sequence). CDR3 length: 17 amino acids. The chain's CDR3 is CASSYDTAERFSYEQYF. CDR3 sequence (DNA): TGTGCCAGCAGTTACGATACAGCGGAGCGTTTCTCCTACGAGCAGTACTTC.

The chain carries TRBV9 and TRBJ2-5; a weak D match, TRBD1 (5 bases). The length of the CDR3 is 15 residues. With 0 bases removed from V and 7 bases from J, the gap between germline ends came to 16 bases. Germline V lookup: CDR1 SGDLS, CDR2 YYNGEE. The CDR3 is CASSVGAREMVTQYF. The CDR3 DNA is TGTGCCAGCAGCGTAGGGGCCAGGGAAATGGTGACCCAGTACTTC. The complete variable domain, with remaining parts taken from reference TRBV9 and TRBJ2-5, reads DSGVTQTPKHLITATGQRVTLRCSPRSGDLSVYWYQQSLDQGLQFLIQYYNGEERAKGNILERFSAQQFPDLHSELNLSSLELGDSALYFCASSVGAREMVTQYFGPGTRLLVL.

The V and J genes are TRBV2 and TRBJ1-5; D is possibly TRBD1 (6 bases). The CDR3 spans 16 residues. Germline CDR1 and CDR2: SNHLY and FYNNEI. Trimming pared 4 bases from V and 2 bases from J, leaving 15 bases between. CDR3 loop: CASSATRGVGNQPQHF. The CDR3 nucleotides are TGTGCCAGCAGTGCGACCAGGGGTGTTGGCAATCAGCCCCAGCATTTT.

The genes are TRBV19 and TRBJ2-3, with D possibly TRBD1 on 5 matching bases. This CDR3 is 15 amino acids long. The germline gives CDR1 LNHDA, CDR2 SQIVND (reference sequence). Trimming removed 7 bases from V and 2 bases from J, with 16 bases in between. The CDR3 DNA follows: TGTGCCAGTACCAAAGGGGCGTACCTCACAGATACGCAGTATTTT. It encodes CASTKGAYLTDTQYF.

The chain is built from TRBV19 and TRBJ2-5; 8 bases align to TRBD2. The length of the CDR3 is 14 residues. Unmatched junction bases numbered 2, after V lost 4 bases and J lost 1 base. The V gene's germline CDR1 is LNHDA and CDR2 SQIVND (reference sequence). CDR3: CASSTTSGQETQYF. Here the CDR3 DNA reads TGTGCCAGTAGTACCACTAGCGGCCAAGAGACCCAGTACTTC. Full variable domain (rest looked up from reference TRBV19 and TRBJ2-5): DGGITQSPKYLFRKEGQNVTLSCEQNLNHDAMYWYRQDPGQGLRLIYYSQIVNDFQKGDIAEGYSVSREKKESFPLTVTSAQKNPTAFYLCASSTTSGQETQYFGPGTRLLVL.

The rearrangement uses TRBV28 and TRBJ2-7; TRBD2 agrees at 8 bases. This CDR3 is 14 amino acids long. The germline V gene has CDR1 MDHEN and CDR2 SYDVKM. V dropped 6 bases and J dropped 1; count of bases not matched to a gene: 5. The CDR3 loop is CASRPGLVSYEQYF. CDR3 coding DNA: TGTGCCAGCAGGCCGGGACTAGTGTCCTACGAGCAGTACTTC.

This CDR3 reads CASSRGNYGYTF. CDR3 DNA: TGTGCCAGCAGCCGGGGGAACTATGGCTACACCTTC. V usage is TRBV25-1 and J usage is TRBJ1-2; possible D gene TRBD1, 5 bases. The germline V and J ends were trimmed by 6 bases and 2 bases, with 7 bases remaining between them. In germline, CDR1 is MGHDK, CDR2 SYGVNS. The CDR3 sequence is 12 residues long.

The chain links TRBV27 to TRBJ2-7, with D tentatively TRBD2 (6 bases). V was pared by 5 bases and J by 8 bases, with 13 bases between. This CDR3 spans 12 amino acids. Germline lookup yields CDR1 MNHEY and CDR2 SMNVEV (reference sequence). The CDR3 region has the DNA TGTGCCAGCAGTATTATTGCGGGGAAGCAGTACTTC. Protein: CASSIIAGKQYF.

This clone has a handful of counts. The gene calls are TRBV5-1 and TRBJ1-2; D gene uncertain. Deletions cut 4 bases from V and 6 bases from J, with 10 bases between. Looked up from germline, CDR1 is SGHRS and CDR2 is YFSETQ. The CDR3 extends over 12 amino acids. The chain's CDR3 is CASSQELHGYTF. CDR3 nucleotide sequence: TGCGCCAGCAGCCAGGAGCTCCATGGCTACACCTTC.

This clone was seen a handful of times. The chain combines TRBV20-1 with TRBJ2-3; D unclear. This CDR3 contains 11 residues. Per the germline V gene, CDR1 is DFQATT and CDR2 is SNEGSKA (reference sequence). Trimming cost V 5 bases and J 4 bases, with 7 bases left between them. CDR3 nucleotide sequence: TGCAGTGCTCCTAGGTCAGATACGCAGTATTTT. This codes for CSAPRSDTQYF.

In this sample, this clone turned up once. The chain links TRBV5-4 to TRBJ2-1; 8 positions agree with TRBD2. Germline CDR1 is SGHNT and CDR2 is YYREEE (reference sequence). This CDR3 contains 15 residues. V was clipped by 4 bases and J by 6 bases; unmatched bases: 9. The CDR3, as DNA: TGTGCCAGCAGCCTAGGGACTAGGGGGTCCAATGAGCAGTTCTTC. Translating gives CASSLGTRGSNEQFF. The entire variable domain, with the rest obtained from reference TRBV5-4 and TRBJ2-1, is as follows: ETGVTQSPTHLIKTRGQQVTLRCSSQSGHNTVSWYQQALGQGPQFIFQYYREEENGRGNFPPRFSGLQFPNYSSELNVNALELDDSALYLCASSLGTRGSNEQFFGPGTRLTVL.

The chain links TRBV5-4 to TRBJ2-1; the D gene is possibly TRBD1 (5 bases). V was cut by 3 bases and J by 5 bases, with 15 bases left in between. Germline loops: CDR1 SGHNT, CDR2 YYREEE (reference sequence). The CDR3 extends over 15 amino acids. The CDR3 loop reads CASSSRQSRDNEQFF. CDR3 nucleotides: TGTGCCAGCAGCTCTAGACAGAGCCGGGACAATGAGCAGTTCTTC.

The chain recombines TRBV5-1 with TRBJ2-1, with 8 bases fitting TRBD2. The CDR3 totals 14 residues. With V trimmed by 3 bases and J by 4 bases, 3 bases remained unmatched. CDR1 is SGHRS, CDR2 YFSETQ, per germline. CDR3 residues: CASSSSGGYNEQFF. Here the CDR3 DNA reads TGCGCCAGCAGCTCAAGCGGGGGTTACAATGAGCAGTTCTTC.

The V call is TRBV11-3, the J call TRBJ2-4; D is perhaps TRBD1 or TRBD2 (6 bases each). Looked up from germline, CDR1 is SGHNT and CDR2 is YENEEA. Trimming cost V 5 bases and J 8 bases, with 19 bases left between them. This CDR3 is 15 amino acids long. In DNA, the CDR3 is TGTGCCAGCAGCCGACATTTTGGGGGGCCGGACATTCAGTACTTC. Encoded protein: CASSRHFGGPDIQYF.

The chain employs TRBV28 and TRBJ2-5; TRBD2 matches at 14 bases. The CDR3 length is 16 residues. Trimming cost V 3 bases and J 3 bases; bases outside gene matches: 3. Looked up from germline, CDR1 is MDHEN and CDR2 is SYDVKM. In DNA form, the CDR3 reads TGTGCCAGCAGTTTTCCGGGACTAGCGGGAGAAGAGACCCAGTACTTC. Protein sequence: CASSFPGLAGEETQYF.

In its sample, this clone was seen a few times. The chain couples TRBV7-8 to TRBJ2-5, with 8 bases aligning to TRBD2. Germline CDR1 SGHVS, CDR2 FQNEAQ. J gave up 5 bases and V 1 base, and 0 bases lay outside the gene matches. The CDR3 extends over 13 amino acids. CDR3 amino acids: CASSLGLAETQYF. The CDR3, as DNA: TGTGCCAGCAGCTTAGGACTAGCGGAGACCCAGTACTTC.

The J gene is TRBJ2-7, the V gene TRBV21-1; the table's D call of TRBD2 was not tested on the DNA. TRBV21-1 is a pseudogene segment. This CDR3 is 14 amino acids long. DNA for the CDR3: TGTGCCAGCAGCACGAGGGGAGGCGACTACGAGCAGTACTTC. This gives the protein CASSTRGGDYEQYF.

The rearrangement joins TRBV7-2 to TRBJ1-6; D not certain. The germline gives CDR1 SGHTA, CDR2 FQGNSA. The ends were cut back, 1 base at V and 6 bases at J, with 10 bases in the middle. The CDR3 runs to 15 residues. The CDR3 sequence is CASSLEGQTNSPLHF. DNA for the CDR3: TGTGCCAGCAGCTTAGAGGGCCAAACTAATTCACCCCTCCACTTT.

The CDR3 DNA is TGTGCCAGCAGCCGCAGACAGTACGTTGAGACCCAGTACTTC. This translates into CASSRRQYVETQYF. V usage is TRBV7-2 and J usage is TRBJ2-5, with D possibly TRBD1 on 5 matching bases. The CDR3 sequence is 14 residues long. The germline CDR1 and CDR2 sequences are SGHTA and FQGNSA. The ends were cut back, 5 bases at V and 5 bases at J, with 15 bases in the middle.

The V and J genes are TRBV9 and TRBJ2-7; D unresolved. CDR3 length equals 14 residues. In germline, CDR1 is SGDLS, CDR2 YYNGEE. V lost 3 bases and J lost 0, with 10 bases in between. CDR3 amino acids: CASSERLTSYEQYF. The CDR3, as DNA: TGTGCCAGCAGCGAAAGACTTACCTCCTACGAGCAGTACTTC.

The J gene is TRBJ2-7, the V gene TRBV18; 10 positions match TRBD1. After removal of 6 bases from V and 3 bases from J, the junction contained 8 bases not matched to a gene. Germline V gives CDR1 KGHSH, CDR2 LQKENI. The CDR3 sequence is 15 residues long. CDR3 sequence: CASSPGQGVYYEQYF. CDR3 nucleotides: TGTGCCAGCTCTCCCGGACAGGGGGTCTACTACGAGCAGTACTTC.